This entry concerns a single TCR beta chain. The data were taken from a study of blood T cell repertoires in COVID-19. Overall study: COVID-19 samples from acute and convalescent phases originated in the United States, Italy and Spain. PBMCs, B-cell-depleted T cells, or T cells provided the cDNA or gDNA that made up the material.

The ends were cut back, 10 bases at V and 1 base at J, with 11 bases in the middle. CDR3 size: 13 residues. The V gene's germline CDR1 is LNHNV and CDR2 YYDKDF (reference sequence). Libraries were prepared by immunoSEQ multiplex PCR; TCRdb keeps only in-frame clonotypes and omits some of them. This table holds approximately 97,000 clones, 85% found once. Sequenced: peripheral blood. The genes are TRBV15 and TRBJ2-1; tentatively, D is TRBD1 (5 bases). This TCR derives from a man older than 75 with acute or convalescent COVID-19. CDR3 in amino acids: CAIRTPSYNEQFF. The CDR3 nucleotides are TGTGCCATCCGGACACCTTCCTACAATGAGCAGTTCTTC.